This T cell receptor (beta chain) came from a study of tumor and adjacent non-tumor tissue in lung cancer. At the level of the study: Stage I to III disease affected 10 men and about five women aged roughly 31 to 85. General study findings and limits: In normal lung, the top 100 clones were significantly more dominant than in tumor.

Trimming cost V 4 bases and J 7 bases; bases outside gene matches: 5. Per germline, CDR1 WNHNN and CDR2 SYGVQD (reference sequence). The CDR3 totals 13 residues. No cell sorting was done before RNA was extracted from the tissue. This clonotype was seen once. Its antigen is undetermined. Since a much larger clone is just one base distant, this may be a read error. A modified ARM-PCR protocol with three rounds of nested PCR amplified TCRbeta. TCRdb reprocessed the multiplex PCR reads with MiXCR, giving one entry per CDR3 protein. The data contain 120,000 or so distinct CDR3 sequences, 66% of them singletons.

This chain joins TRBV10-1 and TRBJ1-2, with 8 nucleotides matching TRBD1. The receptor comes from a man aged 30 to 39 with non-small cell lung cancer. Sequencing used lung tumor tissue. CDR3 amino acids: CASSVSGTGGYTF. For the CDR3, the DNA is TGCGCCAGCAGTGTGTCCGGGACAGGTGGCTACACCTTC.